The source of this TCR beta chain is a study of memory B cells and T cells in multiple sclerosis. In regard to this clone: Its antigen remains unknown.

Study-level findings and limits: Compartments had unequal clone-set sizes, affecting shared clonotype counts.

Measured with immunoSEQ multiplex PCR; TCRdb has only the in-frame clones, and not every one. The repertoire includes about 32,000 clones, approximately 85% of them detected once, and roughly 3% sits in the top ten. Germline CDR1 reads MNHEY; CDR2 reads SVGAGI. The CDR3 contains 13 residues. V was clipped by 11 bases and J by 4 bases, with 14 bases between them. After stimulus-free culture, autoproliferating CFSE-dim and non-proliferating CFSE-high T cells were sequenced separately. Replicate wells were pooled after 6 to 8 days of stimulus-free culture of approximately 5x10^7 CFSE-labeled PBMCs. CFSE at around 0.51 uM labeled the PBMCs, which were then cultured unstimulated.

The sequenced sample was PBMCs from blood kept in culture. The chain joins TRBV6-5 to TRBJ1-4; D possibly corresponds to TRBD1 (6 bases). The source is a human donor with multiple sclerosis. Here the CDR3 reads CASRGGVNEKLFF. For the CDR3, the DNA is TGTGCCTCCAGGGGCGGAGTTAATGAAAAACTGTTTTTT.